This record concerns one TCR beta chain sequence. Antigen specificity is unknown. Whereas donors were nominally healthy upon sampling, unrecorded immune exposures were probable. These data belong to a study of cytomegalovirus exposure and HLA in healthy donors. Whole-study context: Across 300 to 400 genotyped donors, 81% landed in the Caucasian-associated ancestry cluster.

Germline CDR1 reads ENHRY; CDR2 reads SYGVKD. The CDR3 consists of 15 residues. V was clipped by 0 bases and J by 6 bases, with 15 bases between them. Notes on the study in general: Accurate prediction of most subjects' HLA-A and HLA-B alleles from TCR beta sequences was reported. Reportedly, cytomegalovirus status was diagnosed with high sensitivity and specificity.

In the PCR, 60 Vbeta and 13 Jbeta primers were used. Assay: immunoSEQ multiplex PCR; the TCRdb copy retains only in-frame clones and omits some. This sample carries over 100,000 clones, roughly 79% of them seen once, and the ten largest clones take 6.5% to 8.5%. V is TRBV10-3 and J is TRBJ2-7; D is possibly TRBD2 (5 bases). Material for sequencing was PBMCs. The TCR was taken from a woman aged 45-65 years in good health and CMV-seropositive. CDR3 in DNA: TGTGCCATCAGTGAGTCGGTAGCAGGCCTAGCCGAGCAGTACTTC. Protein: CAISESVAGLAEQYF.